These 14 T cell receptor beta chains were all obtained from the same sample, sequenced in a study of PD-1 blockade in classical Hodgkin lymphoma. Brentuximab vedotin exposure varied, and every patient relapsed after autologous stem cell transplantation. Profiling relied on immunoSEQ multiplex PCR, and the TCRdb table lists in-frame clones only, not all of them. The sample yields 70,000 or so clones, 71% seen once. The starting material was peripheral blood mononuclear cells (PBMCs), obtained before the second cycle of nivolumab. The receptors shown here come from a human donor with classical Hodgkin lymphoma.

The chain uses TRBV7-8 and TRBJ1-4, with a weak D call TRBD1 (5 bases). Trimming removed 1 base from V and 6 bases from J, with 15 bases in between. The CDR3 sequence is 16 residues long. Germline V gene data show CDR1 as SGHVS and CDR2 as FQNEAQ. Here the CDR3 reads CASSLERGAEYEKLFF. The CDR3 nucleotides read TGTGCCAGCAGCTTAGAAAGAGGGGCTGAATATGAAAAACTGTTTTTT.

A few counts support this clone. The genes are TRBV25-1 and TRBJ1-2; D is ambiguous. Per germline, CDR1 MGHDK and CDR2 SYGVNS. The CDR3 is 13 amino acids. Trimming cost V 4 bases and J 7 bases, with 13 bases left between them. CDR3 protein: CASSGFEGGGYTF. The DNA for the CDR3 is TGTGCCAGCAGTGGGTTCGAGGGTGGTGGCTACACCTTC.

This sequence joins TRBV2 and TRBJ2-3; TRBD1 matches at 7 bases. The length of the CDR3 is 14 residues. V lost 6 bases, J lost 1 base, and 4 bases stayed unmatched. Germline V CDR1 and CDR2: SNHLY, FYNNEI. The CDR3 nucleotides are TGTGCCAGCAGCAAAGACAGGGGCACAGATACGCAGTATTTT. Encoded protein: CASSKDRGTDTQYF.

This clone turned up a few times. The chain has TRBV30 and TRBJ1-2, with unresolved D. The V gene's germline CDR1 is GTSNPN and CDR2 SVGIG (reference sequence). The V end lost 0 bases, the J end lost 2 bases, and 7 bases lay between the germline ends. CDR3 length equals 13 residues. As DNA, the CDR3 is TGTGCCTGGAGTGTACACGGGAACTATGGCTACACCTTC. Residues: CAWSVHGNYGYTF.

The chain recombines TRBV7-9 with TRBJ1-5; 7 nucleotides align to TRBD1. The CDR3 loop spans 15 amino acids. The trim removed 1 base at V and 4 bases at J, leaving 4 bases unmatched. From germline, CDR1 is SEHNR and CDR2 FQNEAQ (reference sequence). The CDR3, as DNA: TGTGCCAGCAGCTTAGGGGAGGGGGCTAATCAGCCCCAGCATTTT. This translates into CASSLGEGANQPQHF.

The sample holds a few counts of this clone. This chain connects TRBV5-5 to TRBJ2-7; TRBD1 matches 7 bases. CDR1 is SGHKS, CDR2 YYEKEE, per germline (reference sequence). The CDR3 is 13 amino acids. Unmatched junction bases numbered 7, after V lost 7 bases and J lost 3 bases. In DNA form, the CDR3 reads TGTGCCAGCCACAGGGGCGAAGTCTACGAGCAGTACTTC. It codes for CASHRGEVYEQYF.

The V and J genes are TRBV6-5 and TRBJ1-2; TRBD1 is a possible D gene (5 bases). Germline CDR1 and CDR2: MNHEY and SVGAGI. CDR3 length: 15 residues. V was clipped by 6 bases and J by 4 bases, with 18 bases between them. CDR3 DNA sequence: TGTGCCAGCAGCAAAAGGCAGGGCGATGTCTATGGCTACACCTTC. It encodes CASSKRQGDVYGYTF.

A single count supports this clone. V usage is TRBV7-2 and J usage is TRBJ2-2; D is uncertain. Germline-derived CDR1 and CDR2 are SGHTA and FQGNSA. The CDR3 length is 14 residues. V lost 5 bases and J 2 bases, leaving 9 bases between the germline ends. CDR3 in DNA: TGTGCCAGCAGCCCCCTTCTCAACACCGGGGAGCTGTTTTTT. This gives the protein CASSPLLNTGELFF. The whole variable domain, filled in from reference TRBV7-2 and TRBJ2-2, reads GAGVSQSPSNKVTEKGKDVELRCDPISGHTALYWYRQSLGQGLEFLIYFQGNSAPDKSGLPSDRFSAERTGGSVSTLTIQRTQQEDSAVYLCASSPLLNTGELFFGEGSRLTVL.

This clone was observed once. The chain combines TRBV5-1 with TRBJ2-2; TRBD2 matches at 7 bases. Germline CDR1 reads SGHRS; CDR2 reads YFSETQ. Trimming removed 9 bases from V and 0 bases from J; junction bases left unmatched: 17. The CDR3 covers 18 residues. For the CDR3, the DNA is TGCGCCACTCCGAGAGACGGGGAGGGCCCTTCGAACACCGGGGAGCTGTTTTTT. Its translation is CATPRDGEGPSNTGELFF.

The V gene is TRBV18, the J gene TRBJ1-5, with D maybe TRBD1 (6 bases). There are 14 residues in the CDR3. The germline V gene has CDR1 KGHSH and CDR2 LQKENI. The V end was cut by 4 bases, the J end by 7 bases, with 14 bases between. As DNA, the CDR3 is TGTGCCAGCTCACGGGGGGCAGGGAGGCAGCCCCAGCATTTT. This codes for CASSRGAGRQPQHF.

CDR3 sequence (DNA): TGTGCCAGCAGTTTATCCGCCGCTCCAGCTTTCTTT. Residues: CASSLSAAPAFF. V is TRBV28 and J is TRBJ1-1; no definite D call. CDR3 size: 12 residues. V was trimmed by 1 base and J by 10 bases, leaving 10 bases between them. The germline gives CDR1 MDHEN, CDR2 SYDVKM.

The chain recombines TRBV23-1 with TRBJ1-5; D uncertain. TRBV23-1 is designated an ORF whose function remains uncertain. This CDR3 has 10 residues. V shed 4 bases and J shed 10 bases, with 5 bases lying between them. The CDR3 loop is CASSPPPQHF. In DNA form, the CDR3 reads TGCGCCAGCAGTCCCCCACCCCAGCATTTT.

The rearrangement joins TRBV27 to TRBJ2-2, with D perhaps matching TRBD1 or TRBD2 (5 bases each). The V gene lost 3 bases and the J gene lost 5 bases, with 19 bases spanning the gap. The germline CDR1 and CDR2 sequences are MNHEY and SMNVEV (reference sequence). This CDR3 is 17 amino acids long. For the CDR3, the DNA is TGTGCCAGCAGTTTTTCTAACACGGGGCTTCGGACCGGGGAGCTGTTTTTT. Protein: CASSFSNTGLRTGELFF.

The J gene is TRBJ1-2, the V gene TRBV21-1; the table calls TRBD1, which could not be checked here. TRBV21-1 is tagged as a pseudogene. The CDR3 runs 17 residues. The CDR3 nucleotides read TGTGCCAGCAGCATTCAGCCGGACAGTTCGCTCCTGAGGGGCTACACCTTC. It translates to CASSIQPDSSLLRGYTF.